These 5 T cell receptor beta chains share one sample of origin, sequenced in a study of T cell responses to AZD1222 COVID-19 vaccine. TCRdb's table, derived via immunoSEQ multiplex PCR, lists solely in-frame clones and lacks some. The data hold some 150,000 clones, with around 90% observed a single time. This sample comprised peripheral blood, obtained on day 0 of AZD1222 vaccination. These receptors all stem from an adult in good health.

The chain uses TRBV28 and TRBJ1-5, with D maybe TRBD1 (6 bases). V was trimmed by 1 base and J by 4 bases, leaving 11 bases between them. CDR3 length: 15 residues. Germline CDR1 and CDR2: MDHEN and SYDVKM. CDR3 amino acids: CASSLSGGLNQPQHF. CDR3 sequence (DNA): TGTGCCAGCAGTTTATCGGGGGGGCTTAATCAGCCCCAGCATTTT.

V and J are TRBV4-1 and TRBJ1-2, with a possible D match to TRBD1 (6 bases). V was trimmed by 4 bases and J by 8 bases, leaving 26 bases between them. Germline assignment: CDR1 MGHRA and CDR2 YSYEKL. This CDR3 region has 17 residues. The CDR3 DNA reads as TGCGCCAGCAGCCTTACCCCCCCACAACAGGGTCGTTCCGGCTACACCTTC. Protein: CASSLTPPQQGRSGYTF.

This chain's CDR3 is CASSRQGYEQYF. DNA for the CDR3: TGTGCCAGCAGTCGACAGGGGTACGAGCAGTACTTC. This sequence joins TRBV12-3 or TRBV12-4 and TRBJ2-7; 8 bases match TRBD1. The CDR3 extends over 12 amino acids. V shed 5 bases, J shed 4 bases, and the junction held 1 base outside the gene matches.

The chain combines TRBV6-2 or TRBV6-3 with TRBJ1-1, with TRBD1 matching over 9 bases. In germline, CDR1 is MNHEY, CDR2 SVGEGT. This CDR3 is 16 amino acids long. After removal of 5 bases from V and 4 bases from J, the junction contained 11 bases not matched to a gene. The DNA for the CDR3 is TGTGCCAGCAGTCCCAAACAGGGGGCCGGGGGCACTGAAGCTTTCTTT. Protein sequence: CASSPKQGAGGTEAFF.

V is TRBV5-1 and J is TRBJ2-1, with 7 nucleotides matching TRBD2. J lost 7 bases, V lost 1 base, and 2 bases had no gene match. This CDR3 spans 13 amino acids. Germline V gene sequence: CDR1 SGHRS, CDR2 YFSETQ. CDR3 coding DNA: TGCGCCAGCAGCTTGCCAGCGGGAAATGAGCAGTTCTTC. Protein sequence: CASSLPAGNEQFF.